Following are 18 T cell receptor beta chains from one sample sequenced in a study of T cells after posttransplantation cyclophosphamide. Clones were read by immunoSEQ multiplex PCR, and TCRdb kept only the in-frame ones, dropping some. The table includes about 2,000 clones, less than 80% detected once. Busulfan-fludarabine conditioning, marrow transplant, and cyclophosphamide on days +3 and +4 were administered. The sequencing here drew on PBMCs, taken just under 35 days after a stem cell transplant with posttransplant cyclophosphamide. The source is a male patient aged 45-59 years who received an allogeneic stem cell transplant from a related donor and was CMV-positive. Some T cells may originate from the graft donor.

This rearrangement joins TRBV18 to TRBJ2-7; TRBD1 aligns across 8 bases. CDR1 is KGHSH, CDR2 LQKENI, per germline. The V gene end was trimmed by 0 bases and the J gene end by 4 bases; junction bases not matched to a gene: 5. The CDR3 is made up of 15 amino acids. In DNA, the CDR3 is TGTGCCAGCTCACCACCCGCGACAGGGGTTTACGAGCAGTACTTC. As protein: CASSPPATGVYEQYF. The whole variable domain, filled in from reference TRBV18 and TRBJ2-7, reads NAGVMQNPRHLVRRRGQEARLRCSPMKGHSHVYWYRQLPEEGLKFMVYLQKENIIDESGMPKERFSAEFPKEGPSILRIQQVVRGDSAAYFCASSPPATGVYEQYFGPGTRLTVT.

The chain joins TRBV7-9 to TRBJ2-2; D is unresolved. The CDR3 loop spans 14 amino acids. V was shortened by 7 bases and J by 2 bases, with 11 bases between the two germline ends. Germline V lookup: CDR1 SEHNR, CDR2 FQNEAQ (reference sequence). The CDR3 is CASTFFTNTGELFF. The CDR3 bases are TGTGCCAGCACCTTTTTCACTAACACCGGGGAGCTGTTTTTT.

About this clone: Other DNA sequences within the sample encode an identical CDR3. The V gene is TRBV4-3, the J gene TRBJ1-1, with unresolved D. The V gene lost 5 bases and the J gene lost 5 bases, with 18 bases spanning the gap. This CDR3 contains 15 residues. CDR1 and CDR2 from the germline V gene are LGHNA and YSLEER. Here the CDR3 reads CASSETAGYRTEAFF. In DNA form, the CDR3 reads TGCGCCAGCAGCGAAACGGCGGGGTACCGAACTGAAGCTTTCTTT.

The J gene is TRBJ2-1, the V gene TRBV10-3, with D possibly matching TRBD1 (6 bases). V was shortened by 5 bases and J by 7 bases, with 18 bases between the two germline ends. The CDR3 length is 15 residues. Germline V gene sequence: CDR1 ENHRY, CDR2 SYGVKD. Written as DNA, the CDR3 is TGTGCCATCAGTATCGGGACACTCACCACTAATGAGCAGTTCTTC. Encoded protein: CAISIGTLTTNEQFF.

The chain couples TRBV10-3 to TRBJ1-1, with 11 nucleotides matching TRBD1. The CDR3 sequence is 13 residues long. After removal of 10 bases from V and 7 bases from J, the junction contained 8 bases not matched to a gene. Germline V gene lookup returns CDR1 ENHRY and CDR2 SYGVKD. The CDR3 sequence is CATSDRGLGEAFF. The CDR3 coding sequence is TGTGCCACCTCGGACAGGGGGCTTGGTGAAGCTTTCTTT.

V usage is TRBV27 and J usage is TRBJ2-1, with 8 bases matching TRBD2. The CDR3 spans 15 residues. The V segment lost 3 bases and the J segment 3 bases; nucleotides outside the gene matches: 4. CDR1 MNHEY and CDR2 SMNVEV come from the germline V gene (reference sequence). The CDR3: CASSFGTSGYNEQFF. Here the CDR3 DNA reads TGTGCCAGCAGTTTTGGTACTAGCGGCTACAATGAGCAGTTCTTC.

This clone has only a few counts. The rearrangement uses TRBV11-3 and TRBJ2-1; the D is unclear. V was pared by 5 bases and J by 0 bases, with 8 bases between. Germline CDR1 reads SGHNT; CDR2 reads YENEEA. The CDR3 runs 14 residues. The CDR3: CASSLTFSYNEQFF. The DNA for the CDR3 is TGTGCCAGCAGCCTCACTTTCTCCTACAATGAGCAGTTCTTC.

The chain is built from TRBV30 and TRBJ2-5, with D possibly matching TRBD1 (6 bases). Between the trimmed V and J ends, which lost 5 bases and 2 bases, there was a span of 15 bases. Germline lookup yields CDR1 GTSNPN and CDR2 SVGIG (reference sequence). The CDR3 length is 14 residues. The CDR3 nucleotides read TGTGCCTGGTGGCCACAGGGCACTCAAGAGACCCAGTACTTC. It yields the protein CAWWPQGTQETQYF. The variable domain in full, with the rest retrieved from reference TRBV30 and TRBJ2-5, is SQTIHQWPATLVQPVGSPLSLECTVEGTSNPNLYWYRQAAGRGLQLLFYSVGIGQISSEVPQNLSASRPQDRQFILSSKKLLLSDSGFYLCAWWPQGTQETQYFGPGTRLLVL.

This chain connects TRBV19 to TRBJ1-5, with D unclear. Trimming pared 5 bases from V and 3 bases from J, leaving 8 bases between. Germline assignment: CDR1 LNHDA and CDR2 SQIVND (reference sequence). The CDR3 extends over 13 amino acids. The CDR3 reads CASSWAVNQPQHF. In DNA form, the CDR3 reads TGTGCCAGTAGTTGGGCAGTCAATCAGCCCCAGCATTTT.

The chain uses TRBV5-5 and TRBJ2-7, with a tentative D call TRBD2 (6 bases). CDR1 and CDR2 (germline): SGHKS, YYEKEE (reference sequence). V was cut by 4 bases and J by 1 base, with 12 bases left in between. The CDR3 is 14 residues long. CDR3 protein: CASSGAGPSYEQYF. The CDR3 DNA reads TGTGCCAGCAGCGGCGCGGGACCTTCCTACGAGCAGTACTTC.

This clone has just one count. The V gene is TRBV4-1, the J gene TRBJ1-2; D gene ambiguous. V was clipped by 1 base and J by 3 bases, with 15 bases between them. CDR3 length: 16 residues. The germline V gene has CDR1 MGHRA and CDR2 YSYEKL. CDR3 DNA sequence: TGCGCCAGCAGCCAAGGGTCGGGTACATGGGACTATGGCTACACCTTC. This gives the protein CASSQGSGTWDYGYTF.

The chain employs TRBV27 and TRBJ2-7; TRBD1 matches 10 bases. Germline V CDR1 and CDR2: MNHEY, SMNVEV (reference sequence). The CDR3 is 16 residues long. The junction had 9 bases not matched to a gene; V was cut back by 2 bases and J by 5 bases. CDR3 loop: CASSLVLGTGAHEQYF. The CDR3 DNA follows: TGTGCCAGCAGTTTAGTTCTTGGGACAGGGGCCCACGAGCAGTACTTC.

The rearrangement links TRBV7-9 to TRBJ2-3; 13 bases are a match to TRBD2. The CDR3 totals 15 residues. V dropped 6 bases and J dropped 6; count of bases not matched to a gene: 6. Germline V CDR1 and CDR2: SEHNR, FQNEAQ (reference sequence). CDR3 DNA sequence: TGTGCCAGCAGAGGACTAGCGGGGGCATCCGATACGCAGTATTTT. Protein sequence: CASRGLAGASDTQYF. The entire variable domain, with the rest obtained from reference TRBV7-9 and TRBJ2-3, is as follows: DTGVSQNPRHKITKRGQNVTFRCDPISEHNRLYWYRQTLGQGPEFLTYFQNEAQLEKSRLLSDRFSAERPKGSFSTLEIQRTEQGDSAMYLCASRGLAGASDTQYFGPGTRLTVL.

The chain is built from TRBV6-6 and TRBJ2-5, with 11 bases aligning to TRBD2. This CDR3 is built from 16 residues. V lost 0 bases, J lost 4 bases, and 4 bases stayed unmatched. The V gene's germline CDR1 is MNHNY and CDR2 SVGAGI (reference sequence). The CDR3 reads CASSYSTSGNRETQYF. The CDR3 region has the DNA TGTGCCAGCAGTTACTCGACTAGCGGGAACCGAGAGACCCAGTACTTC.

The chain recombines TRBV7-9 with TRBJ1-2, with a possible D match to TRBD1 (6 bases). Trimming took off 0 bases at V and 1 base at J, with 12 bases between the two ends. The CDR3 has 16 amino acids. The V gene's germline CDR1 is SEHNR and CDR2 FQNEAQ (reference sequence). CDR3 coding DNA: TGTGCCAGCAGCTTAGCGTGGGGGCCGGGTAACTATGGCTACACCTTC. Translating gives CASSLAWGPGNYGYTF.

This clone was observed a handful of times. The rearrangement uses TRBV15 and TRBJ2-7; perhaps TRBD2 as D (5 bases). Germline V lookup: CDR1 LNHNV, CDR2 YYDKDF (reference sequence). CDR3 length equals 17 residues. Trimming cost V 1 base and J 2 bases, with 18 bases left between them. DNA of the CDR3: TGTGCCACCAGCAGAGTGCCCTTTAGTGGGAGTACCTACGAGCAGTACTTC. Its translation is CATSRVPFSGSTYEQYF.

The rearrangement links TRBV11-2 to TRBJ2-5; 11 bases map to TRBD2. J gave up 1 base and V 5 bases, and 6 bases lay outside the gene matches. CDR3 length: 16 residues. The germline gives CDR1 SGHAT, CDR2 FQNNGV. The chain's CDR3 is CASSPLAGVFQETQYF. CDR3 in DNA: TGTGCCAGCAGCCCACTAGCGGGAGTCTTCCAAGAGACCCAGTACTTC. Supplemented by reference TRBV11-2 and TRBJ2-5, the full variable domain reads EAGVAQSPRYKIIEKRQSVAFWCNPISGHATLYWYQQILGQGPKLLIQFQNNGVVDDSQLPKDRFSAERLKGVDSTLKIQPAKLEDSAVYLCASSPLAGVFQETQYFGPGTRLLVL.

This clone was counted only a few times. The chain recombines TRBV21-1 with TRBJ2-7; the D call TRBD1 from the table was never checked on the DNA. TRBV21-1 is a documented pseudogene. The length of the CDR3 is 17 residues. CDR3 amino acids: CASSKTPDSPSSYEQYF. The CDR3 DNA sequence: TGTGCCAGCAGCAAAACCCCGGACAGCCCGAGCTCCTACGAGCAGTACTTC.